This T cell receptor beta chain is from a study of T cell changes during pregnancy in multiple sclerosis. V shed 1 base and J shed 4 bases, with 5 bases lying between them. The CDR3 extends over 13 amino acids. CDR1 and CDR2 from the germline V gene are SGHDT and YYEEEE. Produced via immunoSEQ multiplex PCR; TCRdb's table is partial and in-frame only. The sample includes over 65,000 clones, around 94% of them seen just once. With regard to this clone: The sample holds other DNA sequences that translate to the same CDR3.

This TCR was sampled from a female donor with multiple sclerosis, enrolled in a pregnancy study. Material: peripheral blood, obtained in the third trimester of pregnancy. J is TRBJ2-2 and V is TRBV5-6; D remains ambiguous. In DNA form, the CDR3 reads TGTGCCAGCAGCTTGTCGGGCACCGGGGAGCTGTTTTTT. Translating it yields CASSLSGTGELFF.